These 8 T cell receptor beta chains share one sample of origin, sequenced in a study of T-cell memory formation after mild COVID-19. MiXCR was run by TCRdb on the 5' RACE reads, yielding one entry per CDR3 protein. The data hold hundreds of thousands of distinct CDR3 sequences, with about 20% observed a single time. Material: PBMCs or a T cell subset sorted from them (not recorded which). These receptors were taken from an adult woman who had mild COVID-19 (a few samples of this study predate the infection). Cell type and time point are not known.

The chain has TRBV12-3 or TRBV12-4 and TRBJ1-1; D gene unclear. V lost 0 bases to trimming and J lost 1 base, with 15 bases between them. The CDR3 runs to 17 residues. CDR3 in DNA: TGTGCCAGCAGTTTAGCCGAGCACCTCCCCGGGAACACTGAAGCTTTCTTT. Its protein product is CASSLAEHLPGNTEAFF.

This clonotype was counted a few times. The chain employs TRBV6-5 and TRBJ2-7, with a tentative D call TRBD1 (7 bases). Germline V gene sequence: CDR1 MNHEY, CDR2 SVGAGI. Trimming shortened V by 4 bases and J by 9 bases, and 16 bases separated the two germline ends. The CDR3 sequence is 13 residues long. DNA of the CDR3: TGTGCCAGCAGTTTTGGCGGGACAGAGGCGCAGTACTTC. Its translation: CASSFGGTEAQYF.

The V gene is TRBV20-1, the J gene TRBJ2-5; 7 nucleotides line up with TRBD1. Per the germline V gene, CDR1 is DFQATT and CDR2 is SNEGSKA (reference sequence). The CDR3 loop spans 12 amino acids. The ends lost 5 bases at V and 6 bases at J; junction bases unmatched: 6. The CDR3 spells CSAFDRAKTQYF. The CDR3 coding sequence is TGCAGTGCTTTCGACAGGGCTAAGACCCAGTACTTC.

This clonotype has only one observation. This chain joins TRBV5-6 and TRBJ1-2; D perhaps matches TRBD1 (5 bases). CDR3 size: 16 residues. The germline V and J ends were trimmed by 1 base and 4 bases, with 17 bases remaining between them. Germline loops: CDR1 SGHDT, CDR2 YYEEEE. CDR3 sequence reads: CASSLIPQGISYGYTF. Written as DNA, the CDR3 is TGTGCCAGCAGCTTGATCCCTCAGGGAATCTCCTATGGCTACACCTTC.

The rearrangement links TRBV20-1 to TRBJ2-1; D remains unclear. CDR1 and CDR2 from the germline V gene are DFQATT and SNEGSKA (reference sequence). With 2 bases removed from V and 0 bases from J, the gap between germline ends came to 11 bases. The CDR3 is 15 residues long. The CDR3 loop reads CSARLIKGSYNEQFF. The CDR3 DNA reads TGCAGTGCTAGACTCATCAAAGGCTCCTACAATGAGCAGTTCTTC.

This clonotype was seen many times. The chain joins TRBV7-9 to TRBJ2-3; 8 bases match TRBD1. Per germline, CDR1 SEHNR and CDR2 FQNEAQ (reference sequence). Trimming at V came to 7 bases and at J to 3 bases, leaving 9 bases not matched to a gene. The CDR3 consists of 15 residues. As DNA, the CDR3 is TGTGCCAGCAACACACGGGACAGGACTACAGATACGCAGTATTTT. This translates into CASNTRDRTTDTQYF.

This clonotype was recorded a few times. The chain joins TRBV7-2 to TRBJ2-3, with TRBD2 identical over 8 bases. This CDR3 has 13 residues. V was clipped by 6 bases and J by 8 bases; unmatched bases: 7. Germline lookup yields CDR1 SGHTA and CDR2 FQGNSA. CDR3 sequence: CASSSGTAPTQYF. CDR3 coding DNA: TGTGCCAGCAGTAGCGGGACGGCCCCTACGCAGTATTTT.

V is TRBV7-8 and J is TRBJ1-3, with 7 bases matching TRBD1. Trimming removed 5 bases from V and 5 bases from J; junction bases left unmatched: 9. The germline gives CDR1 SGHVS, CDR2 FQNEAQ. This CDR3 region has 15 residues. CDR3 sequence reads: CASSRDRGARNTIYF. The CDR3 DNA reads as TGTGCCAGCAGCCGGGACAGAGGGGCGAGAAACACCATATATTTT.